Reported below is one T cell receptor beta chain. The antigen is undetermined. This sample was included in a study of beta chain features in type 1 diabetes. Study summary: Healthy donors and patients had similar age, gender and cell yields. Overall study findings and caveats: Amplification by PCR could prefer shorter templates, with the same effect in patients and controls. Type 1 diabetes patients showed fewer insertions and more deletions at VDJ junctions. Shortening that was moderate but significant affected the TCRB CDR3s of Type 1 diabetes patients in all four CD4+ subsets.

Expressed TCRB transcripts were sequenced after all isolated RNA was converted to cDNA. TCRdb keeps only in-frame clones here, not all; method: immunoSEQ multiplex PCR. The repertoire holds more than 150,000 clones, with about 10% as singletons. CD4+ naive, central memory, regulatory and stem cell-like memory subsets were isolated by sorting on CD45RO/CCR7/CD25/CD127/CD95/CD27. The CDR3 spans 14 residues. Germline V gives CDR1 MNHNS, CDR2 SASEGT. Trimming removed 10 bases from V and 2 bases from J; junction bases left unmatched: 9. The TCR originated in a woman aged 25 to 39 with type 1 diabetes. The sample taken for sequencing was central memory CD4+ T cells from blood. The chain has TRBV6-1 and TRBJ1-1; TRBD1 matches at 8 bases. The CDR3 region is CATVPAGGNTEAFF. CDR3 bases: TGTGCCACCGTCCCCGCAGGGGGCAACACTGAAGCTTTCTTT.